This entry lists 10 T cell receptor beta chains sequenced from one sample in a study of T cell responses to AZD1222 COVID-19 vaccine. The table came from immunoSEQ multiplex PCR; TCRdb's copy has only in-frame clones and leaves some out. Of more than 100,000 clones listed, around 91% are singletons. Source: peripheral blood, taken on day 0 of AZD1222 vaccination. The receptors come from an adult in good health.

The V call is TRBV19, the J call TRBJ1-5; no clear D. The germline V and J ends were trimmed by 10 bases and 3 bases, with 16 bases remaining between them. This CDR3 is 14 amino acids long. CDR1 and CDR2 from the germline V gene are LNHDA and SQIVND (reference sequence). As DNA, the CDR3 is TGTGCCACCCTCGGTTTGAGTGCCAATCAGCCCCAGCATTTT. The encoded protein is CATLGLSANQPQHF.

The chain employs TRBV20-1 and TRBJ2-7; D might be TRBD1 (5 bases). Trimming cost V 6 bases and J 2 bases, with 8 bases left between them. The germline gives CDR1 DFQATT, CDR2 SNEGSKA (reference sequence). CDR3 length: 11 amino acids. CDR3 bases: TGCAGTGCGCCGACAGCCTACGAGCAGTACTTC. Residues: CSAPTAYEQYF.

J is TRBJ2-7 and V is TRBV19; 7 bases fit TRBD1. This CDR3 comprises 14 residues. The junction had 5 bases not matched to a gene; V was cut back by 6 bases and J by 0 bases. Germline CDR1 and CDR2: LNHDA and SQIVND (reference sequence). CDR3 loop: CASREGGGSYEQYF. CDR3 sequence (DNA): TGTGCCAGTAGAGAAGGGGGCGGCTCCTACGAGCAGTACTTC.

The count of this clone is one. The gene calls are TRBV27 and TRBJ2-4, with 9 nucleotides matching TRBD1. The germline CDR1 and CDR2 sequences are MNHEY and SMNVEV (reference sequence). The CDR3 loop spans 16 amino acids. J gave up 0 bases and V 6 bases, and 6 bases lay outside the gene matches. In nucleotides, the CDR3 is TGTGCCAGCAGCTCTGACAGGGGGGCAGCCAAAAACATTCAGTACTTC. Amino acids: CASSSDRGAAKNIQYF.

The rearrangement links TRBV5-1 to TRBJ2-1; 9 bases line up with TRBD2. J gave up 5 bases and V 2 bases, and 5 bases lay outside the gene matches. Germline V CDR1 and CDR2: SGHRS, YFSETQ. This CDR3 region has 15 residues. CDR3 amino acids: CASSLSGLAHNEQFF. The CDR3 nucleotides read TGCGCCAGCAGCTTATCGGGACTAGCCCACAATGAGCAGTTCTTC.

The genes are TRBV27 and TRBJ2-3, with D tentatively TRBD2 (5 bases). Germline V gene data show CDR1 as MNHEY and CDR2 as SMNVEV (reference sequence). V lost 6 bases and J 5 bases, leaving 9 bases between the germline ends. The CDR3 extends over 12 amino acids. The CDR3 region is CASSSRGDTQYF. In DNA form, the CDR3 reads TGTGCCAGCAGCTCCCGGGGAGATACGCAGTATTTT.

The chain combines TRBV7-2 with TRBJ2-7; 9 nucleotides agree with TRBD2. Per the germline V gene, CDR1 is SGHTA and CDR2 is FQGNSA. The CDR3 runs 16 residues. J gave up 2 bases and V 3 bases, and 8 bases lay outside the gene matches. As DNA, the CDR3 is TGTGCCAGCAGCTTGTCACTAGCGGGTTTGCCCTACGAGCAGTACTTC. It specifies CASSLSLAGLPYEQYF.

This clone was observed a single time. V and J are TRBV5-1 and TRBJ1-2; D ambiguous. V dropped 4 bases and J dropped 5 bases, with 12 bases sitting between them. Per germline, CDR1 SGHRS and CDR2 YFSETQ. The CDR3 loop spans 13 amino acids. In DNA, the CDR3 is TGCGCCAGCAGCCCAGCCGGCGGGTATGGCTACACCTTC. Translating gives CASSPAGGYGYTF. The full variable domain, its missing parts supplied by reference TRBV5-1 and TRBJ1-2, is KAGVTQTPRYLIKTRGQQVTLSCSPISGHRSVSWYQQTPGQGLQFLFEYFSETQRNKGNFPGRFSGRQFSNSRSEMNVSTLELGDSALYLCASSPAGGYGYTFGSGTRLTVV.

DNA for the CDR3: TGTGCCAGCTCACCAAGGTCGGTGAACACTGAAGCTTTCTTT. Its translation is CASSPRSVNTEAFF. The chain combines TRBV18 with TRBJ1-1; D remains ambiguous. CDR3 length equals 14 residues. The germline V and J ends were trimmed by 2 bases and 0 bases, with 7 bases remaining between them. The V gene's germline CDR1 is KGHSH and CDR2 LQKENI.

This clone has a single count. This chain links TRBV9 with TRBJ1-6, with TRBD1 matching 9 bases. V lost 0 bases to trimming and J lost 14 bases; unmatched junction nucleotides: 6. The CDR3 extends over 14 amino acids. In germline, CDR1 is SGDLS, CDR2 YYNGEE. Here the CDR3 DNA reads TGTGCCAGCAGCGTAGAGGGGACAGGGAAAGCCCTCCACTTT. It encodes CASSVEGTGKALHF.